These T cell receptor beta chains were read from a single sample in a study of cytomegalovirus exposure and HLA in healthy donors. This table comes from immunoSEQ multiplex PCR, and its TCRdb copy is limited to in-frame clones, with some not included. The sample carries roughly 200,000 clones, 70% to 80% recorded once. Sequencing was done on a sample of PBMCs. These receptor sequences come from a woman in her sixties in good health and CMV-seropositive. Both conserved end residues are part of each CDR3. The D gene is left open where the match is weak. Size is stated for part of the rows, as once, few or many counts, or as a class when the clone is expanded.

size	D	V	J	DNA	CDR3
NA	NA	TRBV4-2	TRBJ2-7	TGTGCCAGCAGCCAATCCCACAGGGCCTGGATCTCCGAGCAGTACTTC	CASSQSHRAWISEQYF
once	TRBD2	TRBV10-1	TRBJ2-3	TGCGCCAGCAGTGAGGGTAGCGGGAGAGGAGATACGCAGTATTTT	CASSEGSGRGDTQYF
NA	NA	TRBV19	TRBJ1-2	TGTGCCAGTAGTATAAGTAACGGTAACTATGGCTACACCTTC	CASSISNGNYGYTF
NA	TRBD2	TRBV4-3	TRBJ2-3	TGCGCCAGCAGCCAAGAAGGGCCCCTAGCGGGCGTTACAGATACGCAGTATTTT	CASSQEGPLAGVTDTQYF
NA	TRBD1	TRBV7-9	TRBJ1-1	TGTGCCAGCAGCTTGTCGACAGGGCGAACTGAAGCTTTCTTT	CASSLSTGRTEAFF
once	NA	TRBV19	TRBJ2-7	TGTGCCAGTAGTGAAACAGGATCCTACGAGCAGTACTTC	CASSETGSYEQYF
NA	TRBD1	TRBV7-2	TRBJ1-2	TGTGCCAGCAGCTTAGGTGGGGGAGAGGACAGGGGACCTGGCTACACCTTC	CASSLGGGEDRGPGYTF
NA	TRBD1	TRBV19	TRBJ1-1	TGTGCCAGTAGTGTACAGGGGATGGGGTACACTGAAGCTTTCTTT	CASSVQGMGYTEAFF
few	NA	TRBV6-4	TRBJ2-1	TGTGCCAGCAGTGACGGGCTAACAGGTTCCTACAATGAGCAGTTCTTC	CASSDGLTGSYNEQFF
NA	TRBD1	TRBV5-6	TRBJ1-6	TGTGCCAGCAGCCGGGGACAGGGGTCCCCACCCCTCCACTTT	CASSRGQGSPPLHF
NA	TRBD1	TRBV5-1	TRBJ1-5	TGCGCCAGCAGCTCAGGGGGTGTTAGCAATCAGCCCCAGCATTTT	CASSSGGVSNQPQHF
NA	NA	TRBV6-5	TRBJ2-1	TGTGCCAGCAGACCGGACAAGTACAATGAGCAGTTCTTC	CASRPDKYNEQFF
NA	NA	TRBV6-5	TRBJ2-7	TGTGCCAGCAGCCAATCGGGAATAGCAGTCTACGAGCAGTACTTC	CASSQSGIAVYEQYF
NA	NA	TRBV13	TRBJ1-2	TGTGCCAGCAGCCCACAGGGTAACTATGGCTACACCTTC	CASSPQGNYGYTF
NA	TRBD1	TRBV28	TRBJ1-1	TGTGCCAGCAGTCCTACCAAGGGACAGATGAACACTGAAGCTTTCTTT	CASSPTKGQMNTEAFF
NA	NA	TRBV7-9	TRBJ1-4	TGTGCCAGCAGCTCGCGGGGGGACATTGAAAAACTGTTTTTT	CASSSRGDIEKLFF
NA	NA	TRBV18	TRBJ2-6	TGTGCCAGCTCACCAGACATAAGTGGGGCCAACGTCCTGACTTTC	CASSPDISGANVLTF
NA	TRBD1	TRBV5-1	TRBJ2-3	TGCGCCAGCAGCCGAGGACAGGGGGCGGAGGATACGCAGTATTTT	CASSRGQGAEDTQYF
NA	NA	TRBV7-9	TRBJ2-7	TGTGCCAGCATCAATCCAGGCCCTACCTACGAGCAGTACTTC	CASINPGPTYEQYF
once	TRBD2	TRBV4-1	TRBJ2-7	TGCGCCAGCAGCCAAGAAGGGACTAGCTCCTACGAGCAGTACTTC	CASSQEGTSSYEQYF
NA	NA	TRBV27	TRBJ2-7	TGTGCCAGCAGTTTATCGCCGGGGGTGACCTACGAGCAGTACTTC	CASSLSPGVTYEQYF
once	NA	TRBV11-2	TRBJ2-1	TGTGCCAGCAGCATAGACTTCTCCTACAATGAGCAGTTCTTC	CASSIDFSYNEQFF
NA	NA	TRBV5-1	TRBJ2-1	TGCGCCAGCAGCTTGGGGGGGACTGGCGATGAGCAGTTCTTC	CASSLGGTGDEQFF
NA	TRBD2	TRBV30	TRBJ2-2	TGTGCCTGGATAGCGGGGTGGAACACCGGGGAGCTGTTTTTT	CAWIAGWNTGELFF
NA	NA	TRBV2	TRBJ1-3	TGTGCCAGCAGTGACAGGGTCGGTGGAAACACCATATATTTT	CASSDRVGGNTIYF
few	TRBD2	TRBV7-8	TRBJ2-1	TGTGCCAGCAGCTCAGTGCGGGGGGGCTTTCCCCATGAGCAGTTCTTC	CASSSVRGGFPHEQFF
NA	NA	TRBV7-9	TRBJ2-5	TGTGCCAGCAGCCGGGACTTCCAAGAGGCCCAGTACTTC	CASSRDFQEAQYF
few	NA	TRBV7-9	TRBJ2-7	TGTGCCAGCAGCTTTACAACAGGAGTTAGCTCCTACGAGCAGTACTTC	CASSFTTGVSSYEQYF
NA	TRBD2	TRBV11-2	TRBJ2-5	TGTGCCAGCAGCTTAGATCAGCCCGGGCGGGGGGAGACCCAGTACTTC	CASSLDQPGRGETQYF
NA	TRBD1	TRBV2	TRBJ1-4	TGTGCCAGCGGCGGGACAGGGGGTGAAGAAAAACTGTTTTTT	CASGGTGGEEKLFF
NA	TRBD2	TRBV10-3	TRBJ2-7	TGTGCCATCAGGGGACTCGGGGGGGTTCGGAACGAGCAGTACTTC	CAIRGLGGVRNEQYF
few	NA	TRBV7-2	TRBJ1-1	TGTGCCAGCAGCTTACCCGTGAACACTGAAGCTTTCTTT	CASSLPVNTEAFF
NA	TRBD1	TRBV7-9	TRBJ1-2	TGTGCCAGCAGCTTCGGGGACAGGGCCAGCTATGGCTACACCTTC	CASSFGDRASYGYTF
once	NA	TRBV11-2	TRBJ2-1	TGTGCCAGCAGCTTAGAGTTGAGTAGTGATGAGCAGTTCTTC	CASSLELSSDEQFF
NA	NA	TRBV21-1	TRBJ2-7	TGTGCCAGCAGCAAGTTCGGGACAGGGGAAGGTGACGAGCAGTACTTC	CASSKFGTGEGDEQYF
once	TRBD2	TRBV7-2	TRBJ2-5	TGTGCCAGCAGCGTTACTAGCGGGAGGGCCGGGGAGACCCAGTACTTC	CASSVTSGRAGETQYF
NA	TRBD2	TRBV5-1	TRBJ2-7	TGCGCCAGCAGCGTGTCCGGGACTACTCCCCCGCAGCAGTACTTC	CASSVSGTTPPQQYF
NA	NA	TRBV23-1	TRBJ1-2	TGCGCCAGCGAAGAAGGGGCACGGGGCTACACCTTC	CASEEGARGYTF
NA	NA	TRBV18	TRBJ1-1	TGTGCCAGCTCGAGGACGGGGGTGAACACTGAAGCTTTCTTT	CASSRTGVNTEAFF
NA	NA	TRBV7-2	TRBJ2-4	TGTGCCAGCAGCGGCCAAAACATTCAGTACTTC	CASSGQNIQYF